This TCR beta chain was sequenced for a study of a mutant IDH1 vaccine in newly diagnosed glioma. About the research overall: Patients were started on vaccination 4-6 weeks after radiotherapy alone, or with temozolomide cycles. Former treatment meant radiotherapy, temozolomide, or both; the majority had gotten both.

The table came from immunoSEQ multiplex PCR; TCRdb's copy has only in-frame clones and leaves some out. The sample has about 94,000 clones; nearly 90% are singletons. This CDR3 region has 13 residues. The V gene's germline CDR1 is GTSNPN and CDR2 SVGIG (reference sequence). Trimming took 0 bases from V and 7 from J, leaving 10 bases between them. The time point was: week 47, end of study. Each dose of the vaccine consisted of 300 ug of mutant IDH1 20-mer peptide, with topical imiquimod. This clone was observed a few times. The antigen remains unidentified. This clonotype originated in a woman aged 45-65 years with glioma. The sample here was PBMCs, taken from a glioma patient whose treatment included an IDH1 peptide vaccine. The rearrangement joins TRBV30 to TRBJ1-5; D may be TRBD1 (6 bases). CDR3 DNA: TGTGCCTGGAGTGTACAGGGCCACCAGCCCCAGCATTTT. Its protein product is CAWSVQGHQPQHF.